These 21 T cell receptor beta chains originate from one sample sequenced in a study of T-cell reconstitution after alpha-beta-depleted transplantation in children (dated by TCRdb to between 2015 and 2016). Explained via the paper, the treatment or condition label denotes: allogeneic hematopoietic cell transplantation with graft depleted of TCRalphabeta T cells and CD19 B cells. Preparation of the library involved PCR. Sequencing took place on an Illumina HiSeq 2500. TCR library preparation used molecular barcoding, with unique molecular identifiers applied to normalize quantification of the TCRbeta repertoire. TCRdb reworked the public reads: Q25 trimming with fastp, MiXCR clone assembly, productive beta chains retained. Each record represents a unique CDR3 protein, reported with the most common genes and DNA among its rows. For this sample the table gives roughly 200,000 distinct CDR3 sequences, of which roughly 8.3% were detected only once. The top ten clones comprise 35% of the sample.

The sample in question was PBMCs, mostly from graft donor cells, obtained 360 days after TCRalphabeta/CD19-depleted stem cell transplant. These TCRs come from a male patient aged 2-15 years who had a stem cell transplant for acute myeloid leukemia, so the T cells may come from the graft donor.

At least ten counts were recorded for this clonotype. The J gene is TRBJ2-2, the V gene TRBV5-1; D is unclear. This CDR3 has 16 amino acids. Trimming removed 4 bases from V and 0 bases from J, with 13 bases in between. Germline CDR1 is SGHRS and CDR2 is YFSETQ. CDR3 sequence (DNA): TGCGCCAGCAGCCCCCCATGGGTTGCGAACACCGGGGAGCTGTTTTTT. This encodes CASSPPWVANTGELFF.

This clonotype was picked up many times. This chain's CDR3 is CASSYGTSGSQGYNEQFF. In nucleotides, the CDR3 is TGTGCCAGCAGCTACGGGACTAGCGGGAGTCAAGGGTACAATGAGCAGTTCTTC. V and J are TRBV7-6 and TRBJ2-1; 14 nucleotides line up with TRBD2. This CDR3 has 18 amino acids. After removal of 4 bases from V and 4 bases from J, the junction contained 9 bases not matched to a gene. In germline, CDR1 is SGHVS, CDR2 FNYEAQ.

This clonotype has a handful of counts. This sequence joins TRBV4-1 and TRBJ2-1; 7 bases match TRBD2. J gave up 0 bases and V 0 bases, and 11 bases lay outside the gene matches. Germline-derived CDR1 and CDR2 are MGHRA and YSYEKL. The CDR3 runs to 19 residues. CDR3 region: CASSQDPRGRPYSYNEQFF. CDR3 bases: TGCGCCAGCAGCCAAGATCCGCGCGGGAGACCTTACTCCTACAATGAGCAGTTCTTC.

The V gene is TRBV7-9, the J gene TRBJ1-5; maybe TRBD1 (5 bases). Trimming pared 0 bases from V and 6 bases from J, leaving 12 bases between. This CDR3 region has 15 residues. In germline, CDR1 is SEHNR, CDR2 FQNEAQ (reference sequence). CDR3 region: CASSLAGVESQPQHF. In nucleotides, the CDR3 is TGTGCCAGCAGCTTAGCAGGGGTCGAAAGTCAGCCCCAGCATTTT. The variable domain in full, with the rest retrieved from reference TRBV7-9 and TRBJ1-5, is DTGVSQNPRHKITKRGQNVTFRCDPISEHNRLYWYRQTLGQGPEFLTYFQNEAQLEKSRLLSDRFSAERPKGSFSTLEIQRTEQGDSAMYLCASSLAGVESQPQHFGDGTRLSIL.

This clonotype showed up just a few times. J is TRBJ2-1 and V is TRBV6-2 or TRBV6-3; D unclear. Trimming removed 2 bases at V and 3 bases at J, with 5 bases between. Germline V CDR1 and CDR2: MNHEY, SVGEGT. The CDR3 has 13 residues. The CDR3 loop reads CASSYQDYNEQFF. The CDR3 DNA follows: TGTGCCAGCAGTTACCAGGACTACAATGAGCAGTTCTTC.

In its sample, this clonotype was seen many times. The J gene is TRBJ2-3, the V gene TRBV5-1, with 7 nucleotides matching TRBD1. Trimming cost V 4 bases and J 0 bases; bases outside gene matches: 2. This CDR3 is built from 14 residues. From germline, CDR1 is SGHRS and CDR2 YFSETQ. The DNA of the CDR3 is TGCGCCAGCAGCATACAGGGGAGCACAGATACGCAGTATTTT. Amino acid sequence: CASSIQGSTDTQYF.

This clonotype was recorded many times. The chain uses TRBV5-6 and TRBJ2-2; 13 bases map to TRBD2. The junction had 5 bases not matched to a gene; V was cut back by 4 bases and J by 5 bases. Per the germline V gene, CDR1 is SGHDT and CDR2 is YYEEEE. The CDR3 contains 16 residues. DNA for the CDR3: TGTGCCAGCAGCCTCCGGACTAGCGGGGGAACCGGGGAGCTGTTTTTT. Its protein is CASSLRTSGGTGELFF.

The sample holds many counts of this clonotype. V and J are TRBV28 and TRBJ1-2, with D perhaps TRBD1 (6 bases). The V end lost 2 bases, the J end lost 6 bases, and 7 bases lay between the germline ends. CDR1 is MDHEN and CDR2 is SYDVKM in the germline V gene. This CDR3 comprises 12 residues. CDR3 bases: TGTGCCAGCAGTTTAGCAGGGGATGGCTACACCTTC. This gives the protein CASSLAGDGYTF.

This clonotype was picked up many times. The chain combines TRBV12-3 or TRBV12-4 with TRBJ1-1, with 7 bases fitting TRBD1. The CDR3 covers 13 residues. Unmatched junction bases numbered 5, after V lost 6 bases and J lost 4 bases. In DNA form, the CDR3 reads TGTGCCAGCAGGCCGGGACAGTCCACTGAAGCTTTCTTT. Its protein product is CASRPGQSTEAFF.

This clonotype has just a few counts. J is TRBJ2-7 and V is TRBV5-6; 10 nucleotides agree with TRBD1. V shed 4 bases and J 5 bases; nucleotides not matched to a gene: 12. Looked up from germline, CDR1 is SGHDT and CDR2 is YYEEEE. The CDR3 is 16 amino acids. For the CDR3, the DNA is TGTGCCAGCAGCATCTACCCTCGACAGGGGGCGGACGAGCAGTACTTC. Translated, it gives CASSIYPRQGADEQYF.

This clonotype was observed many times. A read error may produce the germline difference seen at one junction end. This chain connects TRBV5-1 to TRBJ2-3, with 11 bases lining up with TRBD2. The CDR3 extends over 15 amino acids. Germline lookup yields CDR1 SGHRS and CDR2 YFSETQ. In DNA, the CDR3 is TGTGCCAGCAGTTTAGCTAGCGGGGGGACAGATACGCAGTATTTT. Translation gives CASSLASGGTDTQYF. The variable domain in full, with the rest retrieved from reference TRBV5-1 and TRBJ2-3, is KAGVTQTPRYLIKTRGQQVTLSCSPISGHRSVSWYQQTPGQGLQFLFEYFSETQRNKGNFPGRFSGRQFSNSRSEMNVSTLELGDSALYLCASSLASGGTDTQYFGPGTRLTVL.

This clonotype was recorded at least ten times. CDR3 sequence: CSAPRATNEKLFF. The CDR3 nucleotides read TGCAGCGCCCCCAGAGCAACTAATGAAAAACTGTTTTTT. This chain connects TRBV29-1 to TRBJ1-4; D is undetermined. CDR3 length equals 13 residues. V lost 7 bases to trimming and J lost 0 bases, with 9 bases between them. Germline CDR1 SQVTM, CDR2 ANQGSEA. Together with reference TRBV29-1 and TRBJ1-4, the CDR3 gives the full variable domain: SAVISQKPSRDICQRGTSLTIQCQVDSQVTMMFWYRQQPGQSLTLIATANQGSEATYESGFVIDKFPISRPNLTFSTLTVSNMSPEDSSIYLCSAPRATNEKLFFGSGTQLSVL.

This clonotype was seen many times. The V and J genes are TRBV7-3 and TRBJ2-1; 11 positions agree with TRBD2. Germline values: CDR1 SGHTA, CDR2 FQGTGA. The V gene end was trimmed by 5 bases and the J gene end by 0 bases; junction bases not matched to a gene: 9. The CDR3 sequence is 18 residues long. The CDR3 DNA is TGTGCCAGCAGCGGGGGACCTAGCGGGGGGAGCTCCTACAATGAGCAGTTCTTC. Its translation is CASSGGPSGGSSYNEQFF.

This clonotype was observed at least ten times. For the CDR3, the DNA is TGTGCCAGCAGTTTTCCCCGCCCGCCTAGTGGCCTCCAAGAGACCCAGTACTTC. It codes for CASSFPRPPSGLQETQYF. V usage is TRBV12-3 or TRBV12-4 and J usage is TRBJ2-5; D gene uncertain. Trimming left V 3 bases short and J 1 base short, with 21 bases between. The CDR3 consists of 18 residues.

This clonotype was observed many times. The V call is TRBV12-3 or TRBV12-4, the J call TRBJ2-7, with D tentatively TRBD1 (5 bases). CDR3 length equals 12 residues. V was pared by 8 bases and J by 3 bases, with 11 bases between. The CDR3: CASAPDNYEQYV. In DNA form, the CDR3 reads TGTGCCAGCGCCCCGGACAACTACGAGCAGTACGTC.

This clonotype was counted many times. The chain is built from TRBV7-9 and TRBJ1-4; no clear D gene. The ends were cut back, 3 bases at V and 4 bases at J, with 6 bases in the middle. This CDR3 is 13 amino acids long. The germline V gene encodes CDR1 SEHNR and CDR2 FQNEAQ (reference sequence). The CDR3 is CASSFDNNEKLFF. CDR3 nucleotides: TGTGCCAGCAGCTTCGACAATAATGAAAAACTGTTTTTT. Full variable domain (missing parts from reference TRBV7-9 and TRBJ1-4): DTGVSQNPRHKITKRGQNVTFRCDPISEHNRLYWYRQTLGQGPEFLTYFQNEAQLEKSRLLSDRFSAERPKGSFSTLEIQRTEQGDSAMYLCASSFDNNEKLFFGSGTQLSVL.

This clonotype was found a few times. The V call is TRBV5-1, the J call TRBJ2-5, with 9 bases aligning to TRBD1. This CDR3 comprises 14 residues. After removal of 3 bases from V and 4 bases from J, the junction contained 4 bases not matched to a gene. CDR1 is SGHRS and CDR2 is YFSETQ in the germline V gene. The CDR3 reads CASSSGTGSETQYF. The CDR3 nucleotides are TGCGCCAGCAGCTCCGGGACAGGGTCAGAGACCCAGTACTTC.

On this clonotype: The germline gene is not matched at one end of the junction; a read error may be the cause. The chain has TRBV20-1 and TRBJ2-2; 9 bases are a match to TRBD2. Germline-derived CDR1 and CDR2 are DFQATT and SNEGSKA (reference sequence). This CDR3 spans 17 amino acids. CDR3 region: CCARDSASGANTGELFF. The CDR3 DNA sequence: TGCTGTGCTAGAGATTCGGCTAGCGGGGCGAACACCGGGGAGCTGTTTTTT.

The J gene is TRBJ2-1, the V gene TRBV13; 10 positions match TRBD1. V gave up 5 bases and J gave up 8 bases; unmatched junction bases: 12. Germline values: CDR1 PRHDT, CDR2 FYEKMQ (reference sequence). The CDR3 has 16 residues. CDR3 region: CASSPPGTGVPHEQFF. CDR3 nucleotides: TGTGCCAGCAGCCCCCCCGGGACAGGGGTTCCGCATGAGCAGTTCTTC.

Ten or more counts support this clonotype. V usage is TRBV10-3 and J usage is TRBJ1-1, with no clear D. The CDR3 is made up of 14 amino acids. Germline V gives CDR1 ENHRY, CDR2 SYGVKD. V was cut by 0 bases and J by 5 bases, with 10 bases left in between. CDR3 coding DNA: TGTGCCATCAGTGAGTCCGCGGAGGTAACTGAAGCTTTCTTT. The encoded protein is CAISESAEVTEAFF.

The chain combines TRBV7-2 with TRBJ2-7; D call uncertain. This CDR3 has 14 amino acids. CDR1 SGHTA and CDR2 FQGNSA come from the germline V gene. V lost 6 bases and J lost 0, with 12 bases in between. CDR3 DNA: TGTGCCAGCAGTTGGCGTTCTAGCTCCTACGAGCAGTACGTC. It is translated as CASSWRSSSYEQYV.